The source of this T cell receptor beta chain is a study of blood T cell repertoires in COVID-19. Turning to the study itself: T cells, B-cell-depleted T cells, or PBMCs supplied cDNA or gDNA.

Here immunoSEQ multiplex PCR was the method, and the copy in TCRdb shows in-frame clones only, minus some. The sample shows under 150,000 clones, around 80% of them seen only once. The clonotype originates from an older man with acute or convalescent COVID-19. Sequencing was performed on peripheral blood.

DNA for the CDR3: TGTGCCAGCAGTTCGACAGCGGGGGGAAACACCATATATTTT. This translates into CASSSTAGGNTIYF. The chain combines TRBV11-2 with TRBJ1-3; D perhaps matches TRBD1 (5 bases). CDR3 size: 14 residues. With 6 bases removed from V and 4 bases from J, the gap between germline ends came to 13 bases. CDR1 SGHAT and CDR2 FQNNGV come from the germline V gene.